This T cell receptor beta chain was found in a study of shared clonotypes between healthy human individuals. In the study overall: Used for every donor were three CD4 naive, three CD4 memory, two CD8 naive and one CD8 memory plate.

Libraries were prepared by immunoSEQ multiplex PCR; TCRdb keeps only in-frame clonotypes and omits some of them. The repertoire holds around 2,000,000 clones, with just under 95% as singletons. Germline assignment: CDR1 MNHNS and CDR2 SASEGT. Trimming took off 0 bases at V and 10 bases at J, with 12 bases between the two ends. There are 13 residues in the CDR3. It was CD45RO-negative cells, positively selected for CCR7, that made up naive CD8 cells, with terminally differentiated effector memory CD45RA+ cells excluded. The donors were all Caucasian adults (living in Nashville, Tennessee). Concerning this clone: The antigen remains undetermined.

Whole-study results and caveats: Clonotype sharing among donors, it was expected, would be affected by sequencing depth.

Sequencing was done on a sample of naive CD8+ T cells sorted from blood. The chain is built from TRBV6-1 and TRBJ1-1; D is possibly TRBD1 (5 bases). This sequence was found in a man aged 18 to 30 in good health. The CDR3 bases are TGTGCCAGCAGTGAAGCAGGGGCCCTGACAGCTTTCTTT. This gives the protein CASSEAGALTAFF.